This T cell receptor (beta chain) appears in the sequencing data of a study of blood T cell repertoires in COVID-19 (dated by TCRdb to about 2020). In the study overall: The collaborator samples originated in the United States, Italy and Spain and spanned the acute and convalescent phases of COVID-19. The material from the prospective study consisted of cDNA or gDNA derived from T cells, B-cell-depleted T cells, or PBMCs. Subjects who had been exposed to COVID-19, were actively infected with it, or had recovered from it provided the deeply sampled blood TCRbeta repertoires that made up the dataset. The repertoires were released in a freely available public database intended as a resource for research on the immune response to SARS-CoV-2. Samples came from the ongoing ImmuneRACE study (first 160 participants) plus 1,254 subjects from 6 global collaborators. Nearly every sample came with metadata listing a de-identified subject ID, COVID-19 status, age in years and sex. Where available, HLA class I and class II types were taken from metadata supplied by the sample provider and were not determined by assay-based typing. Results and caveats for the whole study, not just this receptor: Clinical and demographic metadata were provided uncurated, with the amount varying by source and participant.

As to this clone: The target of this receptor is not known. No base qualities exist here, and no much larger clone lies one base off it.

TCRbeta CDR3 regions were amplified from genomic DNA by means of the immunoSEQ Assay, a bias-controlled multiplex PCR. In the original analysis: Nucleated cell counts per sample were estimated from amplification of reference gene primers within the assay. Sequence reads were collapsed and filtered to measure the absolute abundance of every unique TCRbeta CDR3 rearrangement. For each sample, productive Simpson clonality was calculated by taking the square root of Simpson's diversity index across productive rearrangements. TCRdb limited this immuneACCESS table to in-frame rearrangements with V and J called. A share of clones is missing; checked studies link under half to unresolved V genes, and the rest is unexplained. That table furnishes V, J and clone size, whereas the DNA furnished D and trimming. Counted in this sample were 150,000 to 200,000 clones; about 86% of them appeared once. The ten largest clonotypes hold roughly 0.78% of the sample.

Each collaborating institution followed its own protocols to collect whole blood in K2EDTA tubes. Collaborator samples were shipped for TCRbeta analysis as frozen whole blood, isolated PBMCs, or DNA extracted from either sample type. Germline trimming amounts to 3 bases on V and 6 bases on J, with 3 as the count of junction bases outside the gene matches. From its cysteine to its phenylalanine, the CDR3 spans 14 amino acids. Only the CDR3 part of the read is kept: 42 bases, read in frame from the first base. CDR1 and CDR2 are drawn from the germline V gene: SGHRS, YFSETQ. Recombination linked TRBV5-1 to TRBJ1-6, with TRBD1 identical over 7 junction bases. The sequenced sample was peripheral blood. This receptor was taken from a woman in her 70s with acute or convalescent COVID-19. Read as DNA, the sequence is TGCGCCAGCAGCTCCCGGGACAGTAATTCACCCCTCCACTTT. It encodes CASSSRDSNSPLHF.